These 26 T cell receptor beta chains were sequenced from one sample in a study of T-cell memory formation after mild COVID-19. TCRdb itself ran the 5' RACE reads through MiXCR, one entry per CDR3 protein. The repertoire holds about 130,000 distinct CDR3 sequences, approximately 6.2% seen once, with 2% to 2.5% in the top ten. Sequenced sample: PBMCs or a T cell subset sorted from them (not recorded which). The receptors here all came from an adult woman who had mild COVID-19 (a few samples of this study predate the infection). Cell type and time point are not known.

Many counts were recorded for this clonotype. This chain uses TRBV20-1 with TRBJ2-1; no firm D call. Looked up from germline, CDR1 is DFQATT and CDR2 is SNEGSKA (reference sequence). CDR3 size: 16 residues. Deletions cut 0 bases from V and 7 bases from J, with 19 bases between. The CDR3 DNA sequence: TGCAGTGCTAGAGATAGTGGTAGCCATCGTTGGAATGAGCAGTTCTTC. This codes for CSARDSGSHRWNEQFF.

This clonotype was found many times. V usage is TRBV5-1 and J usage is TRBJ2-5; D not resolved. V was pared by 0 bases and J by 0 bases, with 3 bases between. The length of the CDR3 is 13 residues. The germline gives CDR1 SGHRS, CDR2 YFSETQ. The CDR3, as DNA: TGCGCCAGCAGCTTGGGGTACCAAGAGACCCAGTACTTC. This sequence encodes CASSLGYQETQYF.

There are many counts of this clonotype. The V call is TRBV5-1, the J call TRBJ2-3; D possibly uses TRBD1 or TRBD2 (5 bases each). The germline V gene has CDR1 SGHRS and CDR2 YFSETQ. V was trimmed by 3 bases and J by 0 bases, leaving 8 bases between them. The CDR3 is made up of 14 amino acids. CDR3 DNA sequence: TGCGCCAGCAGCTGGGACGCTAGCACAGATACGCAGTATTTT. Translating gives CASSWDASTDTQYF.

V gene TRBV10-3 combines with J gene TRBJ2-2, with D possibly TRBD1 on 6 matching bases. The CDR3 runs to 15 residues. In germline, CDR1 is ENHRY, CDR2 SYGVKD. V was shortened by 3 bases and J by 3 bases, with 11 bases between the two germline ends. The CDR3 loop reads CAISDTGPDTGELFF. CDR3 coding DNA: TGTGCCATCAGTGATACAGGGCCGGACACCGGGGAGCTGTTTTTT.

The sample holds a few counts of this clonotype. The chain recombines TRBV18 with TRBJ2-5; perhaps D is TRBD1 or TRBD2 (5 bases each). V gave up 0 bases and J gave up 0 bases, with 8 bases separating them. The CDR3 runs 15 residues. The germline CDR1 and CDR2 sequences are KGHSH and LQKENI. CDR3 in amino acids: CASSPPGRYQETQYF. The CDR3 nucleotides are TGTGCCAGCTCACCACCGGGACGGTACCAAGAGACCCAGTACTTC.

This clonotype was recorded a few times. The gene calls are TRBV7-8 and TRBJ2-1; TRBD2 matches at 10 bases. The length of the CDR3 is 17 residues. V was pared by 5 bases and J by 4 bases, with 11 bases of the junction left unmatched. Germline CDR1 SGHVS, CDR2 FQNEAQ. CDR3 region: CASSPSRLAGVYNEQFF. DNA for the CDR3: TGTGCCAGCAGCCCTAGTCGGCTAGCGGGGGTTTACAATGAGCAGTTCTTC.

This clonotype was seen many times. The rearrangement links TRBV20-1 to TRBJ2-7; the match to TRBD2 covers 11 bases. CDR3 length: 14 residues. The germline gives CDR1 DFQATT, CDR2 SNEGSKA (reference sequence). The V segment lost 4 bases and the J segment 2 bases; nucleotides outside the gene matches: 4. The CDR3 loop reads CSAISGRAPYEQYF. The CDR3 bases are TGCAGTGCTATTAGCGGGAGGGCCCCCTACGAGCAGTACTTC.

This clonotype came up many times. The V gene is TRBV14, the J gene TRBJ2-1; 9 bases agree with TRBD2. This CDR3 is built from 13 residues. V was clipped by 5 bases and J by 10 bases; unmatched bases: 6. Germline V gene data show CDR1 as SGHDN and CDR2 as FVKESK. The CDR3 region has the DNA TGTGCCAGCAGCAAATTTAGCGGGGGCGAGCAGTTCTTC. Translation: CASSKFSGGEQFF.

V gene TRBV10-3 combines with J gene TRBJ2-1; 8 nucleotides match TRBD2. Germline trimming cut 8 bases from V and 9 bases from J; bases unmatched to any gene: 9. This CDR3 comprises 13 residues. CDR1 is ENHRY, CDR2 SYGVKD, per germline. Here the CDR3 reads CAIGIRAGVEQFF. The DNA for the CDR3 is TGTGCCATCGGTATAAGAGCGGGAGTTGAGCAGTTCTTC.

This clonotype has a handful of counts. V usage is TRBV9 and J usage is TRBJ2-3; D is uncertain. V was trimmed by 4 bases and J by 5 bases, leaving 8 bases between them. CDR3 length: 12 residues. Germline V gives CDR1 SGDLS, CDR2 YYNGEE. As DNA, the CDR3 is TGTGCCAGCAGCCCTCGAGGAGATACGCAGTATTTT. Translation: CASSPRGDTQYF.

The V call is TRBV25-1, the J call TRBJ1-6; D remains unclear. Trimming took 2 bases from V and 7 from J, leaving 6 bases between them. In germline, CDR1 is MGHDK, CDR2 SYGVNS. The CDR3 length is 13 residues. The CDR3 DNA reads TGTGCCAGCAGTGAAGTAGCAAATTCACCCCTCCACTTT. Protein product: CASSEVANSPLHF.

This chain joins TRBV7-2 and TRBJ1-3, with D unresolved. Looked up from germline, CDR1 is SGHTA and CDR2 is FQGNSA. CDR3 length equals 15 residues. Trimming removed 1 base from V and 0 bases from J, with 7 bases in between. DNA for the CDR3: TGTGCCAGCAGCTTAGACGGGAGCTCTGGAAACACCATATATTTT. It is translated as CASSLDGSSGNTIYF.

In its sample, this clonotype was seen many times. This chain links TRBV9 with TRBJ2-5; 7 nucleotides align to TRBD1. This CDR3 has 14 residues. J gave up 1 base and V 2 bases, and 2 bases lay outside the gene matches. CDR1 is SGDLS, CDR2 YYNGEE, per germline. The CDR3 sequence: CASSVRGLQETQYF. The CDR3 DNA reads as TGTGCCAGCAGCGTGAGGGGGCTCCAAGAGACCCAGTACTTC.

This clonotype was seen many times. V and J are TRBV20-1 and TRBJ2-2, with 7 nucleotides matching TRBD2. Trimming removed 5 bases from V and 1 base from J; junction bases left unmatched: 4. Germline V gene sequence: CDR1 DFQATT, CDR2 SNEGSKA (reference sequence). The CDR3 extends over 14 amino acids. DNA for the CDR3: TGCAGTGCTTTCTCTAGCGGGAACACCGGGGAGCTGTTTTTT. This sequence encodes CSAFSSGNTGELFF.

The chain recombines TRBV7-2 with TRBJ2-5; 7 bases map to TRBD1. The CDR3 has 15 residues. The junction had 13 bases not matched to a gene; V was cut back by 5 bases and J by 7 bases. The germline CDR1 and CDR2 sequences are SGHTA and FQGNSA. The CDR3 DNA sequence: TGTGCCAGCAGCCCGAGGGGGCATTCACTGGGGACCCAGTACTTC. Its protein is CASSPRGHSLGTQYF.

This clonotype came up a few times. CDR3 protein: CASSVDPLADTQYF. The CDR3 nucleotides read TGTGCCAGCAGTGTAGACCCCCTGGCAGATACGCAGTATTTT. The chain is built from TRBV2 and TRBJ2-3; no definite D call. V gave up 4 bases and J gave up 4 bases, with 12 bases separating them. The CDR3 runs to 14 residues. Germline lookup yields CDR1 SNHLY and CDR2 FYNNEI.

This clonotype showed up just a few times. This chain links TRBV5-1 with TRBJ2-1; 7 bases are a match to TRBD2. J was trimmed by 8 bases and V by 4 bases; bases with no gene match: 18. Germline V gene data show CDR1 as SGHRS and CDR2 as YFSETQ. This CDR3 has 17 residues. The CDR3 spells CASSIRPTSVGSDEQFF. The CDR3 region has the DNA TGCGCCAGCAGCATACGCCCTACTAGCGTTGGTAGCGATGAGCAGTTCTTC.

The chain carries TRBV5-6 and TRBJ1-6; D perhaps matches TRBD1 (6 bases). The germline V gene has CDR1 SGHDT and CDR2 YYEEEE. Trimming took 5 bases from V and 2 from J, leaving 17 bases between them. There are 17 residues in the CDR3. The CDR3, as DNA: TGTGCCAGCAGTGGGGAGCCGGGGGCCCCCTATAATTCACCCCTCCACTTT. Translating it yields CASSGEPGAPYNSPLHF.

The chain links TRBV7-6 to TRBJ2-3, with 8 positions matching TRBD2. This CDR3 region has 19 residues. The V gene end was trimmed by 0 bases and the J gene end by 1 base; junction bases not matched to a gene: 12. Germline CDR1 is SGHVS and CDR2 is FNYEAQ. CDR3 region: CASSLASQRGTSGTDTQYF. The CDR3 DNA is TGTGCCAGCAGCTTAGCATCCCAGCGGGGGACTTCTGGCACAGATACGCAGTATTTT. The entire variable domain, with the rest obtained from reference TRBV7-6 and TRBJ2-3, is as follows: GAGVSQSPRYKVTKRGQDVALRCDPISGHVSLYWYRQALGQGPEFLTYFNYEAQQDKSGLPNDRFSAERPEGSISTLTIQRTEQRDSAMYRCASSLASQRGTSGTDTQYFGPGTRLTVL.

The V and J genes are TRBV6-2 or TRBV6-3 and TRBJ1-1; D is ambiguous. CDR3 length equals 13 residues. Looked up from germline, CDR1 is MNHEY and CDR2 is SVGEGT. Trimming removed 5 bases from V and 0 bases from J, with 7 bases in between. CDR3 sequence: CASSPHLNTEAFF. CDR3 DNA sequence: TGTGCCAGCAGTCCTCACCTGAACACTGAAGCTTTCTTT.

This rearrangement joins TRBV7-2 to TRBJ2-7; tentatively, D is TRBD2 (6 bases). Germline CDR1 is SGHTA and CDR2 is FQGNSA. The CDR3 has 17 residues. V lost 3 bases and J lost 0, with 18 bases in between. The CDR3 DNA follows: TGTGCCAGCAGCTTTAGCCCAGGGAGGTGGGGCTCCTACGAGCAGTACTTC. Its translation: CASSFSPGRWGSYEQYF.

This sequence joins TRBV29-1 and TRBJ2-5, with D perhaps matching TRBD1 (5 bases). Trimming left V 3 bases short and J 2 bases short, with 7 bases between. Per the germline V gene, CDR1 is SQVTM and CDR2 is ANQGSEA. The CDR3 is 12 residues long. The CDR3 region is CSVDNRQETQYF. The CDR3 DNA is TGCAGCGTTGATAACAGGCAAGAGACCCAGTACTTC. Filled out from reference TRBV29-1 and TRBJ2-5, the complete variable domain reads SAVISQKPSRDICQRGTSLTIQCQVDSQVTMMFWYRQQPGQSLTLIATANQGSEATYESGFVIDKFPISRPNLTFSTLTVSNMSPEDSSIYLCSVDNRQETQYFGPGTRLLVL.

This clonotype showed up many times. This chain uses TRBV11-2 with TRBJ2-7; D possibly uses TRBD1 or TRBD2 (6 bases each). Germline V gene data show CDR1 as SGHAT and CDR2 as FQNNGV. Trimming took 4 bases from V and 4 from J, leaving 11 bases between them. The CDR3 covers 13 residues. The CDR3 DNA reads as TGTGCCAGCAGCTCCTTAGGGGGGTACGAGCAGTACTTC. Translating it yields CASSSLGGYEQYF.

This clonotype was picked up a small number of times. CDR3 residues: CASSPEGAIANYGYTF. The CDR3, as DNA: TGTGCCAGCAGCCCCGAAGGGGCCATAGCTAACTATGGCTACACCTTC. The chain uses TRBV7-9 and TRBJ1-2; maybe TRBD1 (5 bases). The V gene's germline CDR1 is SEHNR and CDR2 FQNEAQ (reference sequence). The V and J ends lost 5 bases and 0 bases respectively, with 16 bases between them. CDR3 size: 16 residues.

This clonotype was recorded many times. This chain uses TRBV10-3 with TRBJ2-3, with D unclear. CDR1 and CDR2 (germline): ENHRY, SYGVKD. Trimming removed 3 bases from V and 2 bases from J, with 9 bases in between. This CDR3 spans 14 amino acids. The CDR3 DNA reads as TGTGCCATCAGTGACTTGCCTGTCACAGATACGCAGTATTTT. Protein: CAISDLPVTDTQYF.

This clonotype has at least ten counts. The CDR3 nucleotides read TGTGCCAGCAGTCCATCCGGGGCCCTGAACACTGAAGCTTTCTTT. This translates into CASSPSGALNTEAFF. The J gene is TRBJ1-1, the V gene TRBV12-3 or TRBV12-4; possible D gene TRBD1, 5 bases. The CDR3 contains 15 residues. V was cut by 5 bases and J by 0 bases, with 13 bases left in between.